A selection of T cell receptor beta chains follows, all from one sample in a study of shared clonotypes between healthy human individuals. Only in-frame clones appear in the TCRdb table, and some are missing; sequencing was by immunoSEQ multiplex PCR. This table has some 1,400,000 clones, around 97% appearing once. Sequencing used naive CD4+ T cells sorted from blood. These receptors were taken from a man in his thirties or forties in good health. The CDR3 runs from the conserved cysteine through the conserved F or W. A D gene is named only where the DNA matches it firmly. Not every row has a clone size; where given, it reads once, few, many or a size class.

.	TRBV7-2	14	.	TRBJ2-5	TGTGCCAGCAGCTTAGCGGGAGTATTTGAGACCCAGTACTTC	CASSLAGVFETQYF
TRBD1	TRBV19	13	.	TRBJ2-1	TGTGCCAGTAGCGGACAGGCTTACAATGAGCAGTTCTTC	CASSGQAYNEQFF
.	TRBV6-1	13	.	TRBJ1-1	TGTGCCATCACCAGACAGCTTAACACTGAAGCTTTCTTT	CAITRQLNTEAFF
TRBD1	TRBV6-6	14	.	TRBJ2-1	TGTGCCAGCAGACTTCCGGACAGGCAAGATGAGCAGTTCTTC	CASRLPDRQDEQFF
TRBD1	TRBV6-4	14	once	TRBJ1-2	TGTGCCAGCAGGTCGGGACAGGGCAACTATGGCTACACCTTC	CASRSGQGNYGYTF
.	TRBV6-5	13	.	TRBJ2-2	TGTGCCAGCAGTTACGTGGTGCCCGGGGAGCTGTTTTTT	CASSYVVPGELFF
.	TRBV6-5	13	.	TRBJ1-1	TGTGCCAGCAGTTACCCTTCGAATACGGAAGCTTTCTTT	CASSYPSNTEAFF
.	TRBV5-1	14	.	TRBJ1-4	TGCGCCAGCAGTTCAGGGTCAACTAATGAAAAACTGTTTTTT	CASSSGSTNEKLFF
.	TRBV13	19	once	TRBJ1-1	TGTGCCAGCAGCTTGCACCCCCCCGGGTATAGGACCTTGAACACTGAAGCTTTCTTT	CASSLHPPGYRTLNTEAFF
.	TRBV13	15	.	TRBJ2-1	TGTGCCAGCAGCGTCGCGTTTCCCATTAACGATGAGCAGTTCTTC	CASSVAFPINDEQFF
.	TRBV7-2	12	.	TRBJ2-2	TGTGCCAGCAGCCACGAAACCGGGGAGCTGTTTTTT	CASSHETGELFF
.	TRBV19	15	once	TRBJ2-2	TGTGCCAGTATCTCGGGCAGGGTCATCACCGGGGAGCTGTTTTTT	CASISGRVITGELFF
TRBD2	TRBV6-5	16	.	TRBJ2-7	TGTGCCAGCAGTTCCGGACTAGCGGGAGGCCGCCCCGAGCAGTACTTC	CASSSGLAGGRPEQYF
.	TRBV7-9	13	.	TRBJ2-5	TGTGCCAGCAGCTTAACGAGGAGGGAGACCCAGTACTTC	CASSLTRRETQYF
TRBD2	TRBV7-7	14	.	TRBJ2-7	TGTGCCAGCTCGCCGGGACTAGCGGGATCCGAGCAGTACTTC	CASSPGLAGSEQYF
.	TRBV6-1	14	.	TRBJ1-5	TGTGCCAGCAGTGATACGGGGTACTTTCAGCCCCAGCATTTT	CASSDTGYFQPQHF
.	TRBV27	13	.	TRBJ2-2	TGTGCCAGCAGTTTAGGAAACACCGGGGAGCTGTTTTTT	CASSLGNTGELFF
TRBD1	TRBV6-1	16	.	TRBJ1-1	TGTGCCAGCAGTGAACACAGGGGTAACCCAACCCCTGAAGCTTTCTTT	CASSEHRGNPTPEAFF
TRBD2	TRBV6-4	14	.	TRBJ2-1	TGTGCCACCGAGACTAGCGGGAGGGCCGGGGAGCAGTTCTTC	CATETSGRAGEQFF
.	TRBV9	16	.	TRBJ2-2	TGTGCCAGCAGCGTAGATTTAGGGTCTGGGGCCGGGGAGCTGTTTTTT	CASSVDLGSGAGELFF
.	TRBV5-6	11	once	TRBJ2-7	TGTGCCAGCAGCCTGAACTACGAGCAGTACTTC	CASSLNYEQYF
TRBD1	TRBV28	15	.	TRBJ1-2	TGTGCCAGCAGTTTGGGGCCTTGGACAGGGGGTGGCTACACCTTC	CASSLGPWTGGGYTF
.	TRBV12-5	16	.	TRBJ2-3	TGTGCTAGTGGTTTAGGGACTCGTCTTAGCACAGATACGCAGTATTTT	CASGLGTRLSTDTQYF
.	TRBV27	13	.	TRBJ2-7	TGTGCCAGCAGTCCCTCGAAACCCTACGAGCAGTACTTC	CASSPSKPYEQYF
.	TRBV9	13	.	TRBJ1-1	TGTGCCAGCACAGGGGCTAGGAACACTGAAGCTTTCTTT	CASTGARNTEAFF
TRBD2	TRBV19	16	once	TRBJ2-7	TGTGCCAGTAGTACAACCGGGACTAGCGGGGCCTACGAGCAGTACTTC	CASSTTGTSGAYEQYF
.	TRBV5-1	14	.	TRBJ2-5	TGCGCCAGCGGCCAAGCCTCAGAAGGAGAGACCCAGTACTTC	CASGQASEGETQYF
.	TRBV18	13	.	TRBJ2-3	TGTGCCAGCTCTCCCGGGACTACAGATACGCAGTATTTT	CASSPGTTDTQYF
TRBD2	TRBV9	18	.	TRBJ2-3	TGTGCCAGCAGCGGAGCCCCGAAACTAGCGTGGGGCACAGATACGCAGTATTTT	CASSGAPKLAWGTDTQYF
TRBD1	TRBV25-1	15	.	TRBJ1-4	TGTGCCAGCAGTGACCCGGGACAGGGCGATTGGAAACTGTTTTTT	CASSDPGQGDWKLFF
.	TRBV9	14	.	TRBJ2-3	TGTGCCAGCAGCGTCTCAGGAGACTCAGATACGCAGTATTTT	CASSVSGDSDTQYF
TRBD2	TRBV9	17	.	TRBJ2-5	TGTGCCAGCAGCGTAGCTACTAGCGGGAGGGCCGGAGAGACCCAGTACTTC	CASSVATSGRAGETQYF
TRBD1	TRBV5-5	15	.	TRBJ2-7	TGTGCCAGCAGCTTAGGACAGGCCCGCTCCTACGAGCAGTACTTC	CASSLGQARSYEQYF
.	TRBV29-1	13	.	TRBJ2-7	TGCAGCGTCGGAGGGCGGGCCTCCTACGAGCAGTACTTC	CSVGGRASYEQYF
.	TRBV4-3	13	.	TRBJ2-2	TGCGCCAGCAGCCTGGACGGAACCGGGGAGCTGTTTTTT	CASSLDGTGELFF
.	TRBV30	14	.	TRBJ1-5	TGTGCCTGGACTCCCGACAGCCACAATCAGCCCCAGCATTTT	CAWTPDSHNQPQHF
.	TRBV20-1	11	.	TRBJ1-3	TGCAGTGCTAGAGCTCAAAACACCATATATTTT	CSARAQNTIYF
TRBD1	TRBV30	15	.	TRBJ2-2	TGTGCCGGTGTAGACAGGGAAGGAGGCACCGGGGAGCTGTTTTTT	CAGVDREGGTGELFF
.	TRBV2	12	few	TRBJ2-2	TGTGCCAGCAGTGAAATGGGCGGGGAGCTGTTTTTT	CASSEMGGELFF
TRBD1	TRBV28	15	.	TRBJ1-5	TGTGCCAGCAGACCAGGGGGCGATAGCAATCAGCCCCAGCATTTT	CASRPGGDSNQPQHF
TRBD2	TRBV9	14	.	TRBJ2-7	TGTGCCAGCAGCGTAGGGACTAGTATCGACGAGCAGTACTTC	CASSVGTSIDEQYF
TRBD2	TRBV4-2	16	.	TRBJ2-7	TGTGCCAGCAGCCCATCGAGCGGGAGTCTCTCCTACGAGCAGTACTTC	CASSPSSGSLSYEQYF
.	TRBV5-1	14	.	TRBJ2-5	TGCGCCAGCAGCGATTGGGCCCTCCAAGAGACCCAGTACTTC	CASSDWALQETQYF
.	TRBV2	15	.	TRBJ1-5	TGTGCCAGCAGTGAATCCGGGGTTAGCAATCAGCCCCAGCATTTT	CASSESGVSNQPQHF
TRBD2	TRBV4-1	15	.	TRBJ2-7	TGCGCCAGCAGCCGGCAGCAAGACGGGAGGCCCGAGCAGTACTTC	CASSRQQDGRPEQYF
.	TRBV9	13	.	TRBJ2-5	TGTGCCAGCAGCCCGTATTTGCGAGAGACCCAGTACTTC	CASSPYLRETQYF
TRBD1	TRBV28	13	.	TRBJ2-5	TGTGCCAGCAGGCGACAGGGGGAAGAGACCCAGTACTTC	CASRRQGEETQYF
.	TRBV7-6	16	once	TRBJ1-1	TGTGCCAGCAGGCTTGGGGGCGGGAGATGGAACACTGAAGCTTTCTTT	CASRLGGGRWNTEAFF
TRBD2	TRBV4-3	18	.	TRBJ2-1	TGCGCCAGCAGCCAAGCTTGGTCAGGCGGGAGAATCCACAATGAGCAGTTCTTC	CASSQAWSGGRIHNEQFF
.	TRBV7-8	16	.	TRBJ1-4	TGTGCCAGCAGCCCTATGGGGGGGGCAACTAATGAAAAACTGTTTTTT	CASSPMGGATNEKLFF
TRBD2	TRBV5-6	18	.	TRBJ2-5	TGTGCCAGCAGCTTGGCTGGGGCTAGCGGGAGCATACAAGAGACCCAGTACTTC	CASSLAGASGSIQETQYF
TRBD2	TRBV2	13	.	TRBJ2-7	TGTGCCAGCAGATTCGGGGGGGCCCACGAGCAGTACTTC	CASRFGGAHEQYF
.	TRBV12-5	14	.	TRBJ2-3	TGTGCTAGTGGTATGGGGGCAGTCACAGATACGCAGTATTTT	CASGMGAVTDTQYF
.	TRBV4-3	14	.	TRBJ1-2	TGCGCCAGCAGCCAAGTCGGGGATTGGTATGGCTACACCTTC	CASSQVGDWYGYTF
.	TRBV9	14	.	TRBJ1-1	TGTGCCAGCAGCGTGGTCACAGCGAACACTGAAGCTTTCTTT	CASSVVTANTEAFF
.	TRBV4-1	15	once	TRBJ2-1	TGCGCCAGCAGCCAAGAGACTACGAGGTACAATGAGCAGTTCTTC	CASSQETTRYNEQFF
.	TRBV10-3	14	once	TRBJ1-3	TGTGCCATCAGTGGAGCTGGGGGTGGAAACACCATATATTTT	CAISGAGGGNTIYF
TRBD1	TRBV5-3	13	.	TRBJ1-2	TGTGCCAGAAGCTTGGACGGACAGGAGGGCTACACCTTC	CARSLDGQEGYTF
.	TRBV9	20	.	TRBJ2-5	TGTGCCAGCAGCGTAGTACCCCAGGCCCCTGGCGGGAGAGGGGGAGAGACCCAGTACTTC	CASSVVPQAPGGRGGETQYF